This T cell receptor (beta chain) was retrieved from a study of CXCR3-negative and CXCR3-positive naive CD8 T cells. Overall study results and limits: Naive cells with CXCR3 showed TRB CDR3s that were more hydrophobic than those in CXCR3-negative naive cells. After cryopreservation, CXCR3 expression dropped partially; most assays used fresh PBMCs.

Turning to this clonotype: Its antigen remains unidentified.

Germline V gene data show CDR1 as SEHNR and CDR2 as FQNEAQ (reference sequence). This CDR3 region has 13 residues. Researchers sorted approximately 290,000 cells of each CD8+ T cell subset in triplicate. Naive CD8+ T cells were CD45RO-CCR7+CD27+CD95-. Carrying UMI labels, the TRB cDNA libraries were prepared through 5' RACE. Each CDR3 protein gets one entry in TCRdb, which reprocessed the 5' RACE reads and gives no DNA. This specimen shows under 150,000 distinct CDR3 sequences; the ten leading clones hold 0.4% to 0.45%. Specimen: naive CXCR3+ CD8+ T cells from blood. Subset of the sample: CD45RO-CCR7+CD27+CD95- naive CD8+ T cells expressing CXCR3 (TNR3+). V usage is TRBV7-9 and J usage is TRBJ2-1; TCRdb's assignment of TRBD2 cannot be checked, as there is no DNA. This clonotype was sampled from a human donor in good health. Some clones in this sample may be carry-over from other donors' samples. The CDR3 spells CASTRLAGDEQFF. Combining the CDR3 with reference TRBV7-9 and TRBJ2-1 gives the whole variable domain DTGVSQNPRHKITKRGQNVTFRCDPISEHNRLYWYRQTLGQGPEFLTYFQNEAQLEKSRLLSDRFSAERPKGSFSTLEIQRTEQGDSAMYLCASTRLAGDEQFFGPGTRLTVL.